The clone carrying this T cell receptor beta chain has more than one count but fewer than ten. Its antigen is unknown. The sample comes from a study of shared clonotypes between healthy human individuals. The CDR3 is 14 residues long. With 3 bases removed from V and 5 bases from J, the gap between germline ends came to 13 bases. CDR1 is SGHAT and CDR2 is FQNNGV in the germline V gene. Study-wide findings and caveats: Rarefaction gave evidence that sorted-subset sequencing remained incomplete despite large depth.

Naive-designated CD8 cells lacked CD45RO, were positively enriched for CCR7, and omitted terminally differentiated effector memory CD45RA+ cells. The data were produced by immunoSEQ multiplex PCR, yet TCRdb's version contains in-frame clones alone and is incomplete. This table has around 2,100,000 clones, about 95% appearing once. Sequenced sample: naive CD8+ T cells sorted from blood. The TCR sequence derives from a man aged 18 to 30 in good health. The chain couples TRBV11-2 to TRBJ1-2; D remains ambiguous. CDR3 DNA: TGTGCCAGCAGCTTCGATCCGGTAGGGTATGGCTACACCTTC. Protein sequence: CASSFDPVGYGYTF.